This T cell receptor (beta chain) was profiled in a study of breast tumors, draining lymph nodes, adjacent tissues. Study-wide results and caveats: The lymph node origin of tumor T cells was framed as consistent with a hypothesis, not demonstrated. Luminal-like breast cancer showed significantly higher tumor–nontumor repertoire similarity than basal-like. Tumors had less TCR diversity than lymph nodes, more than nontumor tissue.

TCRdb reprocessed the multiplex PCR reads with MiXCR, giving one entry per CDR3 protein. The sample carries about 25,000 distinct CDR3 sequences, around 23% recorded once. This clonotype showed up many times. Its target is not known. V dropped 4 bases and J dropped 2 bases, with 12 bases sitting between them. Germline V gene lookup returns CDR1 LGHDT and CDR2 YNNKEL (reference sequence). This CDR3 is 14 amino acids long. The TCR sequence derives from a female donor with breast cancer. Some clones in this sample may be carry-over from other donors' samples. This chain joins TRBV3-1 and TRBJ2-7, with D perhaps TRBD2 (6 bases). The sequencing sample was made of breast tumor tissue. CDR3 amino acids: CASSPRLGAYEQYF. The CDR3 DNA reads as TGTGCCAGCAGCCCCCGACTAGGGGCCTACGAGCAGTACTTC.